These 13 T cell receptor beta chains came from one sample sequenced in a study of metastatic and nonmetastatic thyroid tumors. Through MiXCR, TCRdb re-clonotyped the PCR reads. This sample has about 33,000 clones, with approximately 15% found just once. Thyroid surgery had not been preceded by any treatment in any patient. The sequenced sample consisted of blood. The receptors shown here come from a female donor with papillary thyroid cancer or a benign thyroid nodule (not recorded which). Some clones in this sample may be carry-over from other donors' samples.

This clone was detected ten times or more. The chain has TRBV6-1 and TRBJ2-3, with 9 positions matching TRBD2. The V segment lost 6 bases and the J segment 8 bases; nucleotides outside the gene matches: 3. The CDR3 is made up of 12 amino acids. Germline V lookup: CDR1 MNHNS, CDR2 SASEGT. CDR3 protein: CASSRGRGTQYF. The CDR3 DNA reads as TGTGCCAGCAGCCGCGGGAGGGGTACGCAGTATTTT.

This clone is classed as medium-sized. The gene calls are TRBV7-2 and TRBJ2-7, with unresolved D. Germline-derived CDR1 and CDR2 are SGHTA and FQGNSA. The V and J ends lost 6 bases and 4 bases respectively, with 7 bases between them. CDR3 size: 11 residues. The CDR3 reads CASSRQYEQYF. The CDR3 region has the DNA TGTGCCAGCAGTCGCCAATACGAGCAGTACTTC.

The V gene is TRBV5-6, the J gene TRBJ2-3, with D possibly TRBD1 on 6 matching bases. Per the germline V gene, CDR1 is SGHDT and CDR2 is YYEEEE. This CDR3 has 16 amino acids. V was pared by 0 bases and J by 4 bases, with 15 bases between. The CDR3 is CASSLGAGVRSDTQYF. The CDR3, as DNA: TGTGCCAGCAGCTTGGGCGCAGGGGTGAGGTCAGATACGCAGTATTTT.

The table lists this clone with many counts. This chain links TRBV7-2 with TRBJ2-3, with D perhaps TRBD2 (6 bases). V was cut by 3 bases and J by 1 base, with 11 bases left in between. Germline CDR1 reads SGHTA; CDR2 reads FQGNSA. The CDR3 length is 15 residues. The CDR3 sequence: CASSFWEEGTDTQYF. In nucleotides, the CDR3 is TGTGCCAGCAGCTTTTGGGAGGAAGGCACAGATACGCAGTATTTT.

The sample holds many counts of this clone. The rearrangement uses TRBV3-1 and TRBJ1-2; D is undetermined. Germline lookup yields CDR1 LGHDT and CDR2 YNNKEL (reference sequence). V lost 5 bases and J 8 bases, leaving 18 bases between the germline ends. This CDR3 has 14 amino acids. CDR3 in amino acids: CASSATSSSGGYTF. The CDR3 bases are TGTGCCAGCAGCGCAACAAGTAGTTCCGGGGGCTACACCTTC.

With respect to this clone: A single base separates this from a much larger clone, so it may be a read error. The CDR3 DNA follows: TGCAGTGCGCTGAGGGGGGGGGAACTGGAGACCCAGTACTTC. Its translation: CSALRGGELETQYF. V usage is TRBV20-1 and J usage is TRBJ2-5; a possible D gene is TRBD2 (7 bases). The V gene lost 6 bases and the J gene lost 5 bases, with 19 bases spanning the gap. There are 14 residues in the CDR3. CDR1 and CDR2 (germline): DFQATT, SNEGSKA (reference sequence).

This clone was picked up many times. This chain uses TRBV7-9 with TRBJ2-3; TRBD2 aligns across 11 bases. V was pared by 2 bases and J by 2 bases, with 6 bases of the junction left unmatched. Looked up from germline, CDR1 is SEHNR and CDR2 is FQNEAQ (reference sequence). This CDR3 region has 17 residues. Written as DNA, the CDR3 is TGTGCCAGCAGCTTAATCGGGACTAGCGGATACACAGATACGCAGTATTTT. Protein: CASSLIGTSGYTDTQYF.

The table lists this clone with many counts. J is TRBJ1-2 and V is TRBV4-2; D may be TRBD1 (5 bases). This CDR3 has 13 amino acids. The V and J ends lost 1 base and 8 bases respectively, with 11 bases between them. Germline loops: CDR1 LGHNA, CDR2 YNFKEQ. DNA for the CDR3: TGTGCCAGCAGCCAAGTTAGGCAGGGAGGCTACACCTTC. Encoded protein: CASSQVRQGGYTF.

As DNA, the CDR3 is TGTGCCAGTAGTGCCGGGACAGGTATGGAGAACACTGAAGCTTTCTTT. Amino acid sequence: CASSAGTGMENTEAFF. The chain uses TRBV19 and TRBJ1-1; 8 nucleotides match TRBD1. Germline lookup yields CDR1 LNHDA and CDR2 SQIVND (reference sequence). This CDR3 contains 16 residues. V shed 5 bases and J 1 base; nucleotides not matched to a gene: 9.

This clone was detected ten times or more. The V call is TRBV29-1, the J call TRBJ1-1; D uncertain. CDR3 length equals 11 residues. Between the trimmed V and J ends, which lost 7 bases and 7 bases, there was a span of 13 bases. Germline-derived CDR1 and CDR2 are SQVTM and ANQGSEA. CDR3 DNA sequence: TGCAGCGCCCGGAGAGGGAGTGAAGCTTTCTTT. Translation: CSARRGSEAFF. Using reference TRBV29-1 and TRBJ1-1 for the parts outside the CDR3, the full variable domain is SAVISQKPSRDICQRGTSLTIQCQVDSQVTMMFWYRQQPGQSLTLIATANQGSEATYESGFVIDKFPISRPNLTFSTLTVSNMSPEDSSIYLCSARRGSEAFFGQGTRLTVV.

This clone showed up just a few times. This chain connects TRBV19 to TRBJ2-1; D may correspond to TRBD1 or TRBD2 (5 bases each). Germline loops: CDR1 LNHDA, CDR2 SQIVND (reference sequence). The CDR3 loop spans 15 amino acids. V was cut by 1 base and J by 9 bases, with 16 bases left in between. This CDR3 is CASSIGRWGLGEQFF. In DNA form, the CDR3 reads TGTGCCAGTAGTATAGGTCGGTGGGGGTTAGGTGAGCAGTTCTTC.

This clone has at least ten counts. The J gene is TRBJ2-3, the V gene TRBV6-4; possibly TRBD2 for D (6 bases). CDR3 length: 15 residues. Germline V gene data show CDR1 as MRHNA and CDR2 as SNTAGT. V lost 4 bases to trimming and J lost 5 bases, with 16 bases between them. The CDR3 here is CASSAGQRAIDTQYF. Written as DNA, the CDR3 is TGTGCCAGCAGTGCAGGGCAGCGGGCGATAGATACGCAGTATTTT.

This clone has at least ten counts. The J gene is TRBJ1-5, the V gene TRBV5-6; D not resolved. The germline V and J ends were trimmed by 3 bases and 6 bases, with 7 bases remaining between them. This CDR3 contains 12 residues. In germline, CDR1 is SGHDT, CDR2 YYEEEE. DNA of the CDR3: TGTGCCAGCAGCTCGGGAGGTCAGCCCCAGCATTTT. Its translation: CASSSGGQPQHF.